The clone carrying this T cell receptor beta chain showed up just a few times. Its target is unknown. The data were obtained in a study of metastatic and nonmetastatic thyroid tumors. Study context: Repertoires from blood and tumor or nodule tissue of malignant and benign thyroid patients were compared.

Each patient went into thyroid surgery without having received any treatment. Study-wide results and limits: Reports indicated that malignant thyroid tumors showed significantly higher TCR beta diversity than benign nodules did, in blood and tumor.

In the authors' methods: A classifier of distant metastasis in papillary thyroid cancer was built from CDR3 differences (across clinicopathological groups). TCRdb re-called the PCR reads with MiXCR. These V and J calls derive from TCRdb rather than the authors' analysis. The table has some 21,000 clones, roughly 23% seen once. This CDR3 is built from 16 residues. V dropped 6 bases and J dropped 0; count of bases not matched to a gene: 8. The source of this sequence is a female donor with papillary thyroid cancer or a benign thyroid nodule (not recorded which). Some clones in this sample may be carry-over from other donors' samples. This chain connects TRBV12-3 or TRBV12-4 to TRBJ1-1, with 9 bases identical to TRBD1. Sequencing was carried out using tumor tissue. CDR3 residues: CASRWGTGTMNTEAFF. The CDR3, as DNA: TGTGCCAGCAGGTGGGGGACAGGGACTATGAACACTGAAGCTTTCTTT.